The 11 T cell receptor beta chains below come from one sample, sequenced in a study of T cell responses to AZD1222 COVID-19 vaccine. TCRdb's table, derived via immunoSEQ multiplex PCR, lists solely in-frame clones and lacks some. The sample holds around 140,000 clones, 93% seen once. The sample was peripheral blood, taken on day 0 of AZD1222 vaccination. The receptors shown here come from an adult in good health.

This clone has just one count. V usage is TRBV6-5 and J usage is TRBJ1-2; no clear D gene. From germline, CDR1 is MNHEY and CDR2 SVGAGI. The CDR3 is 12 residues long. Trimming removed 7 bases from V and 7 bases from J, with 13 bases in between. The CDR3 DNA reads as TGTGCCAGCACTGGGGTTTTGGGTGGCTACACCTTC. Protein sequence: CASTGVLGGYTF.

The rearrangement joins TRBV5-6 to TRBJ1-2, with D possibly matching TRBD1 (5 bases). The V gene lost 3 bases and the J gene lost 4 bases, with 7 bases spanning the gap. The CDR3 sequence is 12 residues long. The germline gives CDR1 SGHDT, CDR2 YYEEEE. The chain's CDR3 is CASSWGGYGYTF. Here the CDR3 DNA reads TGTGCCAGCAGCTGGGGGGGCTATGGCTACACCTTC.

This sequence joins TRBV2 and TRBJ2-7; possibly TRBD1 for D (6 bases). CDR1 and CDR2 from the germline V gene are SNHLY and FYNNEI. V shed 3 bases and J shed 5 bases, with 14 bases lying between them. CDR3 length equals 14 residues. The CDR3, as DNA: TGTGCCAGCAGTGACAGGGGCATGTTAGACGAGCAGTACTTC. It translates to CASSDRGMLDEQYF.

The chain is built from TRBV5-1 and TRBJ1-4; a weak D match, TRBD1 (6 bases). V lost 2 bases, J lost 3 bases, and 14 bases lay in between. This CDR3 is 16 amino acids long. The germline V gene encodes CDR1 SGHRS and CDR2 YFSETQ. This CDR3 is CASSLSGGAANEKLFF. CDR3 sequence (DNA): TGCGCCAGCAGCTTAAGTGGGGGCGCGGCTAATGAAAAACTGTTTTTT.

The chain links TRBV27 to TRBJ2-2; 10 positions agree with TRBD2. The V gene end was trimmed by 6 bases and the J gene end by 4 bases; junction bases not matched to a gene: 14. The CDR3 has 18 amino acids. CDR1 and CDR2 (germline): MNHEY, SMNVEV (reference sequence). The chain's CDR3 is CASSRNYLAGVGTGELFF. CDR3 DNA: TGTGCCAGCAGCAGAAACTATCTAGCGGGAGTGGGCACCGGGGAGCTGTTTTTT.

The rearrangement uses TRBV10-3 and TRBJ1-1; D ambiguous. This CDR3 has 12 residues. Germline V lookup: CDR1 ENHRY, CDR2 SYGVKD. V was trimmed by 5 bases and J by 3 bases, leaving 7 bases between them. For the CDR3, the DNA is TGTGCCATCAGTCCGGCGGACACTGAAGCTTTCTTT. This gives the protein CAISPADTEAFF.

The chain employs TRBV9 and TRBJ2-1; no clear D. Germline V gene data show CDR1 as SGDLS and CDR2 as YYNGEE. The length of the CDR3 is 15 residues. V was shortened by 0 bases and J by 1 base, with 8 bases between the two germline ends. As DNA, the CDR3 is TGTGCCAGCAGCGTAGGGCTAGATTCCTACAATGAGCAGTTCTTC. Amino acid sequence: CASSVGLDSYNEQFF. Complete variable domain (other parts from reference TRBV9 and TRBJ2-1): DSGVTQTPKHLITATGQRVTLRCSPRSGDLSVYWYQQSLDQGLQFLIQYYNGEERAKGNILERFSAQQFPDLHSELNLSSLELGDSALYFCASSVGLDSYNEQFFGPGTRLTVL.

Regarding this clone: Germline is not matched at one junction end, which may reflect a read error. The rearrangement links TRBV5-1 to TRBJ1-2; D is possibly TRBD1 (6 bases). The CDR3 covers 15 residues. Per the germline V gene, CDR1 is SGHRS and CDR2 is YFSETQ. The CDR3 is CASSFRGGGNDGYTF. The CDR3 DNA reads TGCGCCAGCAGCTTCCGGGGAGGGGGTAACGATGGCTACACCTTC.

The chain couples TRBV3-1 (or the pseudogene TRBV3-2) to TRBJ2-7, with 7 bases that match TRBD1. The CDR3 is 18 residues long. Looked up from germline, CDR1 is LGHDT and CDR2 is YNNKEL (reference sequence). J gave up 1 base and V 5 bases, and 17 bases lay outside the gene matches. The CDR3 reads CASSKRATTGFDSYEQYF. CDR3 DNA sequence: TGTGCCAGCAGCAAAAGGGCGACGACAGGGTTCGATTCCTACGAGCAGTACTTC.

The CDR3, as DNA: TGCGCCAGCAGCTTGAGTACAGGACTAGACTATGGCTACACCTTC. Its translation: CASSLSTGLDYGYTF. The chain links TRBV5-1 to TRBJ1-2; the D gene is possibly TRBD1 (5 bases). The V and J ends lost 1 base and 3 bases respectively, with 13 bases between them. Germline V lookup: CDR1 SGHRS, CDR2 YFSETQ. The CDR3 has 15 residues.

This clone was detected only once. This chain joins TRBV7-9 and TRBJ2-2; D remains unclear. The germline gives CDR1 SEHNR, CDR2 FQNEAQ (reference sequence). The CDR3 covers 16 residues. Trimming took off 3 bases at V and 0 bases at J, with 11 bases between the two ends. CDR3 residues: CASSFSSAANTGELFF. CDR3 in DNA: TGTGCCAGCAGCTTTTCTTCGGCAGCGAACACCGGGGAGCTGTTTTTT.